These T cell receptor beta chains were read from a single sample in a study of human T cells and chemical hapten exposure. TCRdb passed the RACE reads through MiXCR, listing each CDR3 protein once. The repertoire holds approximately 340,000 distinct CDR3 sequences, with around 6.9% as singletons. Sequencing used whole blood, obtained in connection with sensitization to the hapten diphenylcyclopropenone (DPC). The source of these receptors is a woman between 18 and 29 years old with alopecia areata. Some clones in this sample may be carry-over from other donors' samples. Both conserved end residues are part of each CDR3. A D gene is named only where the DNA matches it firmly. Part of the rows lack a size; the others show once, few, many or a class for expanded clones.

>TRBV28|NA|many|TRBJ2-7
TGTGCCAGCAGTCCCGGACAACAAATCAACGAGCAGTACTTC
CASSPGQQINEQYF
>TRBV6-2/TRBV6-3|NA|few|TRBJ1-6
TGTGCCAGCAGCACGGGTGGATCACCCCTCCACTTT
CASSTGGSPLHF
>TRBV6-5|NA|few|TRBJ2-6
TGTGCCAGCAGCCTCCGTATAGGGGCTGGGGCCAACGTCCTGACTTTC
CASSLRIGAGANVLTF
>TRBV5-4|NA|few|TRBJ2-7
TGTGCCAGCAGCTTGGGCCAGTTCTACGAGCAGTACTTC
CASSLGQFYEQYF
>TRBV18|NA|NA|TRBJ1-1
TGTGCCAGTACGTCTCGACAGAACACTGAAGCTTTCTTT
CASTSRQNTEAFF
>TRBV7-3|TRBD1|few|TRBJ2-3
TGTGCCAGCAGTTCCCACTCCAGGGGGAACGCAGATACGCAGTATTTT
CASSSHSRGNADTQYF
>TRBV27|NA|many|TRBJ2-3
TGTGCCAGCAGTCCGCCTTTCTACAGGGATGCGCAGTATTTT
CASSPPFYRDAQYF
>TRBV2|NA|many|TRBJ1-6
TGTGCCAGCAGCGCAGGAAATTCACCCCTCCACTTT
CASSAGNSPLHF
>TRBV28|NA|many|TRBJ2-7
TGTGCCAGCAGTGTCAACCAGGTTGCCGAGCAGTACTTC
CASSVNQVAEQYF
>TRBV3-1|TRBD2|NA|TRBJ2-3
TGTGCCAGCAGCCCTGGGACTAAGGATACGCAGTATTTT
CASSPGTKDTQYF
>TRBV29-1|NA|many|TRBJ2-7
TGCAGCGTTACCCGGCTTGGAGCGTTGCGCGAGCAGTACTTC
CSVTRLGALREQYF